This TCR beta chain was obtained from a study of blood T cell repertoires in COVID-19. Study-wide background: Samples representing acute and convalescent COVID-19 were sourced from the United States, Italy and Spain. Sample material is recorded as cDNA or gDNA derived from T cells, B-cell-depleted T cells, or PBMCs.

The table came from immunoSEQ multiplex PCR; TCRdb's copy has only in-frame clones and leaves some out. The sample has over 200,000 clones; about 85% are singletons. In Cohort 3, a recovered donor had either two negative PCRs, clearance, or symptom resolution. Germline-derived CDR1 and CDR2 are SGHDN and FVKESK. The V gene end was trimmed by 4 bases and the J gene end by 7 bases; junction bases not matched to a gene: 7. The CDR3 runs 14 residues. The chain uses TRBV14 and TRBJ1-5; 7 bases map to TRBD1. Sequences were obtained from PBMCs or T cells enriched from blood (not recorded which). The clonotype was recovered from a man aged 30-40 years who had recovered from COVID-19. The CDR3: CASSPTGWGQPQHF. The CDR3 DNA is TGTGCCAGCAGCCCGACAGGGTGGGGACAGCCCCAGCATTTT.